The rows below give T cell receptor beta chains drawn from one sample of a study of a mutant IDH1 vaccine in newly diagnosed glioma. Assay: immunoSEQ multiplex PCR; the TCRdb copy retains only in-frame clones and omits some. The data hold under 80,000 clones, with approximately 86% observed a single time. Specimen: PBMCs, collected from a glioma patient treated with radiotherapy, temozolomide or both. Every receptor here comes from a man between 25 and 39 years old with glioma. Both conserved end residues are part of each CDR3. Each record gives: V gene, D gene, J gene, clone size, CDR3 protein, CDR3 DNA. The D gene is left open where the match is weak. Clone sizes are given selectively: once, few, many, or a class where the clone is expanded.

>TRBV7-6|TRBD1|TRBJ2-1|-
CASSLHGGTGSVVEQFF
TGTGCCAGCAGCTTACATGGCGGGACAGGGTCTGTCGTTGAGCAGTTCTTC
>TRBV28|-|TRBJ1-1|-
CASSHLGREGDTEAFF
TGTGCCAGCAGCCACCTGGGCAGGGAGGGGGACACTGAAGCTTTCTTT
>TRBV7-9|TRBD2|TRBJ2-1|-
CASTQRLAGTDEQFF
TGTGCCAGCACCCAACGGCTAGCGGGGACCGATGAGCAGTTCTTC
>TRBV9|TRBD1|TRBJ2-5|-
CASSVGGRGSGETQYF
TGTGCCAGCAGCGTAGGCGGCAGGGGGTCAGGTGAGACCCAGTACTTC
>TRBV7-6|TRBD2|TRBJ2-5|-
CASSLGTAGADCNF
TGTGCCAGCAGCTTAGGTACAGCGGGGGCCGACTGTAACTTC
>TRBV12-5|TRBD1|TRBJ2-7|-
CASGLMQGAYEQYF
TGTGCTAGTGGTTTGATGCAGGGGGCGTACGAGCAGTACTTC
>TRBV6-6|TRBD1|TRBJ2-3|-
CASSYGQGVADTQYF
TGTGCCAGCAGTTATGGACAGGGAGTGGCAGATACGCAGTATTTT
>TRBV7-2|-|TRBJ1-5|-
CASSPPTSTNQPQHF
TGTGCCAGCAGCCCGCCGACCAGTACAAATCAGCCCCAGCATTTT
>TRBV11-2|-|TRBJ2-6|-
CASSTFSGTHSSGANVLTF
TGTGCCAGCAGCACCTTCTCCGGGACGCATAGCTCTGGGGCCAACGTCCTGACTTTC
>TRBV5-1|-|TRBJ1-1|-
CASSLSRNTEAFF
TGCGCCAGCAGCTTGAGCAGAAACACTGAAGCTTTCTTT
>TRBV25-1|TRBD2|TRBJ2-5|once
CASSGTSGVQETQYF
TGTGCCAGCTCCGGAACTAGCGGGGTCCAAGAGACCCAGTACTTC
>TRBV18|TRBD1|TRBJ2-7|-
CASSPWTGLSYEQYF
TGTGCCAGCTCACCCTGGACAGGCCTCTCCTACGAGCAGTACTTC
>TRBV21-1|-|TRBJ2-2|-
CASSRGGPANTGELFF
TGTGCCAGCAGCAGGGGGGGTCCCGCGAACACCGGGGAGCTGTTTTTT
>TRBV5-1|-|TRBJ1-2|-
CASSSSYTGGGYGYTF
TGCGCCAGCAGCTCTTCTTACACCGGCGGAGGCTATGGCTACACCTTC
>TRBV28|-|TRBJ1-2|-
CASSSLPGALGYGYTF
TGTGCCAGCAGTTCACTACCGGGGGCTCTGGGCTATGGCTACACCTTC
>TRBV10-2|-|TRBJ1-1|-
CASSATGKNTEAFF
TGCGCCAGCAGTGCAACAGGAAAAAACACTGAAGCTTTCTTT
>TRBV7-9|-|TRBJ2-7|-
CASSRGPDAEQYF
TGTGCCAGCAGTCGTGGGCCTGACGCTGAGCAGTACTTC
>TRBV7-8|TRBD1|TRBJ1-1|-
CASSLGQGLRAFF
TGTGCCAGCAGCTTAGGACAGGGACTCCGAGCTTTCTTT
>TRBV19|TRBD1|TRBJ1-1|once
CASNKQGGLGAFF
TGTGCCAGTAACAAACAAGGGGGCCTGGGGGCTTTCTTT
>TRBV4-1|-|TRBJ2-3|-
CASSPREGNRHTQYF
TGCGCCAGCAGCCCGCGTGAGGGCAATCGGCATACGCAGTATTTT
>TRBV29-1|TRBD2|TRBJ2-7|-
CSVEVQRGAYEQYF
TGCAGCGTTGAGGTCCAGCGGGGCGCCTACGAGCAGTACTTC
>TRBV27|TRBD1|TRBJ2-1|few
CASSAGTGGWEQFF
TGTGCCAGCAGTGCCGGGACAGGAGGTTGGGAGCAGTTCTTC
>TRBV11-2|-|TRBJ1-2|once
CASSPAGGFYGYTF
TGTGCCAGCAGCCCAGCTGGGGGTTTCTATGGCTACACCTTC
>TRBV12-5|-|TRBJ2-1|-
CASGFSNEQFF
TGTGCTAGTGGTTTTTCCAATGAGCAGTTCTTC
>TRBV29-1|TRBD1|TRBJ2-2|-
CSSRTGANTGELFF
TGCAGCAGTCGGACAGGGGCAAACACCGGGGAGCTGTTTTTT
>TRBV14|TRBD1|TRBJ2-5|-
CASSQLAGGAETQYF
TGTGCCAGCAGCCAATTGGCAGGGGGTGCGGAGACCCAGTACTTC
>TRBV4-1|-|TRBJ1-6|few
CASSQDPATGRSPLHF
TGCGCCAGCAGCCAAGATCCCGCGACGGGGAGGTCACCCCTCCACTTT
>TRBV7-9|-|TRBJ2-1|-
CASTPLRAPPHNEQFF
TGTGCCAGCACCCCCCTGAGGGCGCCTCCTCACAATGAGCAGTTCTTC
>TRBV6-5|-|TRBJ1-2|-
CASSNPGTTYGYTF
TGTGCCAGCAGTAACCCCGGGACAACCTATGGCTACACCTTC